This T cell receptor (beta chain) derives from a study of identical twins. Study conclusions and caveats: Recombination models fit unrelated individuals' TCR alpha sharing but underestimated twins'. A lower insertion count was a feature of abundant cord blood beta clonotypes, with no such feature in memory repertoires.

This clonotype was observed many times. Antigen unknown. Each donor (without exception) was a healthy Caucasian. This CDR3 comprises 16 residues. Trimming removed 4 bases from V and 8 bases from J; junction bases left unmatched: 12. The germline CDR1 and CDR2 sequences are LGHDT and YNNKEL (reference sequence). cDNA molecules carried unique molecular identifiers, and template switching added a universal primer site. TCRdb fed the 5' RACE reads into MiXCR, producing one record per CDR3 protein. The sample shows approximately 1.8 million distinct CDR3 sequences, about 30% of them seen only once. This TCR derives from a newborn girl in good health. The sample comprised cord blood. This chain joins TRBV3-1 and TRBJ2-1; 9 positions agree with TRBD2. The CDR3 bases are TGTGCCAGCAGCCGGCAGCTTAGCGGGAGATGGTATGAGCAGTTCTTC. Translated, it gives CASSRQLSGRWYEQFF.